This T cell receptor beta chain emerged from a study of T cells after yellow fever vaccination (dated by TCRdb to 2018 to 2020). As for the study more broadly: Using CD3, CD45RA, CCR7 and CD95 staining, memory subsets (EM, EMRA, CM and Tscm) were sorted on a BD FACS Aria III. The cohort comprised two healthy male donors, one aged 18 to 30 and one aged 30 to 40 years. Sorting of memory subsets took place on days 0, 15 and 45 and at 18 months after primary vaccination, as well as on days 0, 15 and 45 after the 30-year booster. Blood was collected at multiple timepoints before and after primary and secondary immunization, and bulk PBMC replicates and cell subsets were isolated. To track T-cell clones before and after primary and booster YFV17D yellow fever vaccination, bulk TCR alpha and beta repertoires were sequenced longitudinally. The SMART-Seq v4 Ultra Low Input RNA kit was used to prepare libraries from fractions with low cell numbers. The full study reports these points: In the sorted memory subsets on day 0, nearly all vaccine-responding clonotypes were below the level of detection. Compared with the primary T-cell response, the secondary T-cell response was weaker but faster, peaking on day 5 rather than day 15. Computational filtering was needed because FACS-sorted repertoires could contain abundant contaminating clonotypes from the bulk population. Because only two donors were included in the study, the extent to which the findings can be generalized is limited. After the booster, most clones that had expanded after primary vaccination were detected again (about 97% of CD4 and 88% of CD8), suggesting broad maintenance of memory. A small fraction of clonotypes appeared in both the CD4 and CD8 compartments, likely as a result of convergent recombination.

This clonotype was observed many times. No base qualities exist here, and no much larger clone lies one base off it. In light of the paper, this sample's treatment or condition label describes: live attenuated yellow fever vaccine strain. PBMCs were isolated from peripheral blood using a standard Ficoll-Paque protocol. The RNeasy Micro Kit was used to extract RNA from sorted memory subsets. V is trimmed back by 0 bases and J by 5 bases, and the junction contains 7 bases that no gene match accounts for. The CDR3 goes from the cysteine to the phenylalanine over 17 residues. Kept here is only the CDR3 DNA, which spans 51 bases and is read in frame from base 1. CDR1 and CDR2 are read off the germline V gene as SGHRS and YFSETQ. TCR cDNA was synthesized by 5'RACE template switching, through which a universal primer site and unique molecular identifiers were introduced. cDNA synthesis was primed from both the TCR alpha and TCR beta constant segments. Library amplification used two PCR steps, and the second PCR step added sample barcodes and sequencing adapters. Sequencing of libraries was performed on Illumina HiSeq 2500 (2x100 bp) or NovaSeq (2x150 bp). As for the authors' bioinformatics: MIGEC handled demultiplexing of reads and collapsing into UMI consensus sequences, while MiXCR performed V(D)J alignment. Vaccine-responding clonotypes were identified with edgeR using replicate PBMC samples, with FDR below 0.01 and a log2 fold change above 5 up to day 15 being required. Bulk clonotypes were assigned CD4 or CD8 identity according to which sequenced CD4 or CD8 repertoire held them at higher abundance. Clonotype frequencies in memory subsets were weighted by FACS-sorted cell numbers to estimate each clone's distribution across memory phenotypes. TCRdb applied fastp at Q25 and MiXCR to the public reads, then kept only in-frame beta chains. Identical CDR3 protein sequences are pooled into one entry, listed with their most common genes and DNA. The V and J calls and clone size are TCRdb's, not the authors'. The sample records over 20,000 distinct CDR3 sequences, 5.5% of which are singletons. Jointly, the top ten make up around 11% of the sample.

The origin of this receptor is a man under 40 who received the YFV17D yellow fever vaccine. This sequence uses TRBV5-1 and TRBJ2-2, with 10 junctional bases fitting TRBD1. The sample was PBMCs, either bulk or a sorted T-cell subset (CD4+, CD8+, memory, or dextramer-sorted; not recorded which), taken 15 days after the yellow fever booster vaccination. The DNA sequence is as follows: TGCGCCAGCAGCTTGGGGAGACAGGGGGCTTGGACCGGGGAGCTGTTTTTT. This gives the protein CASSLGRQGAWTGELFF.